This TCR beta chain is drawn from a study of T cell clonality in common variable immunodeficiency. Findings and limits, study-wide: Common variable immunodeficiency TCR beta sequences reportedly had fewer deletions and N-nucleotide insertions.

This clone was counted between two and nine times. The target antigen is unknown. The read finishes 3 residues shy of the CDR3 end, and the germline J gene is used to complete it. Assay: immunoSEQ multiplex PCR; the TCRdb copy retains only in-frame clones and omits some. The sample gives some 25,000 clones, none seen only once, and the top ten clones hold approximately 4%. Germline V gene data show CDR1 as SQVTM and CDR2 as ANQGSEA. CDR3 length equals 13 residues. The V gene end was trimmed by 7 bases and the J gene end by 1 base; junction bases not matched to a gene: 1. This receptor was obtained from a human donor with common variable immunodeficiency. The chain recombines TRBV29-1 with TRBJ2-1; 10 nucleotides align to TRBD1. The specimen was peripheral blood mononuclear cells. CDR3 DNA, as far as it was read: TGCAGCGGGACAGGGGGATCCTACAATGAG. It translates to CSGTGGSYNE. The full CDR3 sequence reads CSGTGGSYNEQFF.